A selection of T cell receptor beta chains follows, all from one sample in a study of human T cells and chemical hapten exposure. TCRdb reprocessed the RACE reads via MiXCR and lists one record per CDR3 protein. This sample yields over 60,000 distinct CDR3 sequences, of which 10% are seen a single time; around 7% belongs to the top ten. The specimen comprised whole blood, sampled in connection with sensitization to the hapten diphenylcyclopropenone (DPC). The receptors stem from a woman in her 50s with alopecia areata. Some clones in this sample may be carry-over from other donors' samples. Each CDR3 is given with its conserved first and last residue. A D gene is named only where the DNA matches it firmly. For some rows the clone size is stated as once, few or many, or as a class when expanded; others skip it.

clone size: many
D gene: NA
V gene: TRBV11-2
J gene: TRBJ1-5
CDR3 DNA: TGTGCCAGCAGCTTTGGAAGCAATCAGCCCCAGCATTTT
CDR3 protein: CASSFGSNQPQHF

clone size: many
D gene: NA
V gene: TRBV11-1
J gene: TRBJ2-7
CDR3 DNA: TGTGCCAGCAGCTTAGGTCTGGACGAGCAGTACTTC
CDR3 protein: CASSLGLDEQYF

clone size: few
D gene: NA
V gene: TRBV20-1
J gene: TRBJ2-1
CDR3 DNA: TGCAGTGCTAGAGATGACAAATACAATGAGCAGTTCTTC
CDR3 protein: CSARDDKYNEQFF

clone size: many
D gene: TRBD1
V gene: TRBV10-2
J gene: TRBJ1-1
CDR3 DNA: TGCGCCACCGTCAAAACCGAGGGGGCTGACACTGAAGCTTTCTTT
CDR3 protein: CATVKTEGADTEAFF

clone size: few
D gene: TRBD2
V gene: TRBV12-3/TRBV12-4
J gene: TRBJ2-2
CDR3 DNA: TGTGCCAGCAGCTACCCCGTGGGCCTAGCGGGAGGCCGCAACACCGGGGAGCTGTTTTTT
CDR3 protein: CASSYPVGLAGGRNTGELFF

clone size: many
D gene: NA
V gene: TRBV3-1
J gene: TRBJ1-3
CDR3 DNA: TGTGCCAGCAGCCAAGACAGACCATCTGGAAACACCATATATTTT
CDR3 protein: CASSQDRPSGNTIYF

clone size: NA
D gene: NA
V gene: TRBV6-1
J gene: TRBJ2-1
CDR3 DNA: TGTGCCAGCAGTGAAGGGAGCGGGTACTCCTACAATGAGCAGTTCTTC
CDR3 protein: CASSEGSGYSYNEQFF

clone size: NA
D gene: NA
V gene: TRBV10-1
J gene: TRBJ1-5
CDR3 DNA: TGCGCCAGCAGTGCAGGGAGCAATCAGCCCCAGCATTTT
CDR3 protein: CASSAGSNQPQHF

clone size: NA
D gene: NA
V gene: TRBV12-2
J gene: TRBJ1-3
CDR3 DNA: TGTGCAAGTCGCCCCGGGACACCCTATCGATCTGGAAACACCATATATTTT
CDR3 protein: CASRPGTPYRSGNTIYF

clone size: many
D gene: TRBD1
V gene: TRBV7-8
J gene: TRBJ1-5
CDR3 DNA: TGTGCCAGCAGCTTCCACCGGGACAGGGAGGCTATAGGCAATCAGCCCCAGCATTTT
CDR3 protein: CASSFHRDREAIGNQPQHF

clone size: many
D gene: NA
V gene: TRBV7-9
J gene: TRBJ1-4
CDR3 DNA: TGTGCCAGCAGCCCCCAATCCAGGGGACGGGGTAATGAAAAACTGTTTTTT
CDR3 protein: CASSPQSRGRGNEKLFF

clone size: NA
D gene: NA
V gene: TRBV4-2
J gene: TRBJ1-5
CDR3 DNA: TGTGCCAGCAGCCGAGACGAGAACAATCAGCCCCAGCATTTT
CDR3 protein: CASSRDENNQPQHF

clone size: NA
D gene: NA
V gene: TRBV9
J gene: TRBJ2-2
CDR3 DNA: TGTGCCAGCAGCGGAGAGGATGCCGTAGCCGGGGAGCTGTTTTTT
CDR3 protein: CASSGEDAVAGELFF

clone size: many
D gene: TRBD1
V gene: TRBV6-1
J gene: TRBJ2-7
CDR3 DNA: TGTGCCAGCTCCTCATCCGGGACAGGTACCTACGAGCAGTACTTC
CDR3 protein: CASSSSGTGTYEQYF

clone size: many
D gene: NA
V gene: TRBV10-3
J gene: TRBJ1-1
CDR3 DNA: TGTGCCACGGGCGCAGAGCCCAGAGCTTTCTTT
CDR3 protein: CATGAEPRAFF

clone size: many
D gene: TRBD1
V gene: TRBV11-2
J gene: TRBJ1-2
CDR3 DNA: TGTGCCAGCAGCAGTCTCCAGGGGGCGTTCGGCTACACCTTC
CDR3 protein: CASSSLQGAFGYTF

clone size: many
D gene: NA
V gene: TRBV18
J gene: TRBJ1-2
CDR3 DNA: TGTGCCAGCTCACCGGGGGGTAAGAGCTATGGCTACACCTTC
CDR3 protein: CASSPGGKSYGYTF

clone size: NA
D gene: TRBD2
V gene: TRBV5-4
J gene: TRBJ2-1
CDR3 DNA: TGTGCCAGCAGCTTGGAGCAGCGGGAGGGCCCCTACAATGAGCAGTTCTTC
CDR3 protein: CASSLEQREGPYNEQFF

clone size: NA
D gene: NA
V gene: TRBV25-1
J gene: TRBJ1-6
CDR3 DNA: TGTGCCAGCAGTGAAAGTCAGGGGCGCGCCTATAATTCACCCCTCCACTTT
CDR3 protein: CASSESQGRAYNSPLHF

clone size: few
D gene: NA
V gene: TRBV18
J gene: TRBJ2-5
CDR3 DNA: TGTGCCAGCTCACCTGGGGGCTTGGAGACCCAGTACTTC
CDR3 protein: CASSPGGLETQYF

clone size: many
D gene: NA
V gene: TRBV18
J gene: TRBJ2-5
CDR3 DNA: TGTGCCAGCTCACCAGGACGGAACCAAGAGACCCAGTACTTC
CDR3 protein: CASSPGRNQETQYF

clone size: many
D gene: NA
V gene: TRBV3-1
J gene: TRBJ2-5
CDR3 DNA: TGTGCCAGCAGCCGTAGCAGGGTAGAGACCCAGTACTTC
CDR3 protein: CASSRSRVETQYF

clone size: few
D gene: TRBD2
V gene: TRBV7-2
J gene: TRBJ2-1
CDR3 DNA: TGTGCCAGCAGCGGCGGGGGACTAGCGGGGTCTAGCTCCTACAATGAGCAGTTCTTC
CDR3 protein: CASSGGGLAGSSSYNEQFF

clone size: many
D gene: TRBD2
V gene: TRBV4-2
J gene: TRBJ2-2
CDR3 DNA: TGTGCCAGCAGCCAAGGTAGCGGGAGCCCGAACACCGGGGAGCTGTTTTTT
CDR3 protein: CASSQGSGSPNTGELFF

clone size: NA
D gene: NA
V gene: TRBV5-6
J gene: TRBJ1-4
CDR3 DNA: TGTGCCAGCAGCTTCGGAGGGGTCGGAAGTGAAAAACTGTTTTTT
CDR3 protein: CASSFGGVGSEKLFF

clone size: many
D gene: TRBD1
V gene: TRBV27
J gene: TRBJ2-1
CDR3 DNA: TGTGCCAGCAGAGCAGGACAGGGGGCAATAGGTGAGCAGTTCTTC
CDR3 protein: CASRAGQGAIGEQFF

clone size: many
D gene: NA
V gene: TRBV7-2
J gene: TRBJ1-1
CDR3 DNA: TGTGCCAGCAGCCTAACGGACAGCGTGATGCTGGAAGCTTTCTTT
CDR3 protein: CASSLTDSVMLEAFF

clone size: few
D gene: NA
V gene: TRBV27
J gene: TRBJ1-1
CDR3 DNA: TGTGCCAGCAGTTTTGCAGGGGAAGTCTCTGAAGCTTTCTTT
CDR3 protein: CASSFAGEVSEAFF

clone size: many
D gene: NA
V gene: TRBV18
J gene: TRBJ2-3
CDR3 DNA: TGTGCCAGCTCACCTCGGACCGCCCCCGATACGCAGTATTTT
CDR3 protein: CASSPRTAPDTQYF

clone size: few
D gene: NA
V gene: TRBV3-1
J gene: TRBJ1-2
CDR3 DNA: TGTGCCAGCAGCCAAGAGGCGTCCCAGCTTGGCTACACCTTC
CDR3 protein: CASSQEASQLGYTF

clone size: many
D gene: NA
V gene: TRBV29-1
J gene: TRBJ2-3
CDR3 DNA: TGCAGCGTTGTACAGGGCCGTAATACGCAGTATTTT
CDR3 protein: CSVVQGRNTQYF

clone size: few
D gene: TRBD1
V gene: TRBV5-1
J gene: TRBJ1-1
CDR3 DNA: TGCGCCAGCAGCTTGGGACAGGGGGTCACTGAAGCTTTCTTT
CDR3 protein: CASSLGQGVTEAFF

clone size: many
D gene: NA
V gene: TRBV2
J gene: TRBJ2-1
CDR3 DNA: TGTGCCAGCAACCTAGTCGCTGAGCAGTTCTTC
CDR3 protein: CASNLVAEQFF

clone size: NA
D gene: NA
V gene: TRBV20-1
J gene: TRBJ2-7
CDR3 DNA: TGCAGTGCTAGACGGCTCTACGAGCAGTACTTC
CDR3 protein: CSARRLYEQYF

clone size: NA
D gene: NA
V gene: TRBV29-1
J gene: TRBJ1-4
CDR3 DNA: TGCAGCGTGGCCCTGGACGCGGCTAATGAAAAACTGTTTTTT
CDR3 protein: CSVALDAANEKLFF

clone size: many
D gene: NA
V gene: TRBV20-1
J gene: TRBJ2-1
CDR3 DNA: TGCAGTGCTCGCCCTCGAGCGGGTGGGATGAATGAGCAGTTCTTC
CDR3 protein: CSARPRAGGMNEQFF

clone size: NA
D gene: NA
V gene: TRBV20-1
J gene: TRBJ1-2
CDR3 DNA: TGCAGTGCTCACCATCAGAACAGCCGGTTTTATGGCTACACCTTC
CDR3 protein: CSAHHQNSRFYGYTF

clone size: few
D gene: NA
V gene: TRBV14
J gene: TRBJ1-1
CDR3 DNA: TGTGCCAGCAGCGAAACCGGAATTGAAGCTTTCTTT
CDR3 protein: CASSETGIEAFF

clone size: many
D gene: NA
V gene: TRBV7-3
J gene: TRBJ2-3
CDR3 DNA: TGTGCCAGCAGCTTAAACGGGATTATCACAGATACGCAGTATTTT
CDR3 protein: CASSLNGIITDTQYF

clone size: few
D gene: NA
V gene: TRBV6-2/TRBV6-3
J gene: TRBJ1-5
CDR3 DNA: TGTGCCAGCAGTTCGCCGGACGGCTTCAATCAGCCCCAGCATTTT
CDR3 protein: CASSSPDGFNQPQHF

clone size: NA
D gene: TRBD1
V gene: TRBV7-7
J gene: TRBJ2-1
CDR3 DNA: TGTGCTAGCAGCTTGGGACAGGGGGGAAATGAGCAGTTCTTC
CDR3 protein: CASSLGQGGNEQFF

clone size: many
D gene: NA
V gene: TRBV19
J gene: TRBJ2-2
CDR3 DNA: TGTGCCAGTAGTGGGCGAGGCAGAGGGGAGCTGTTTTTT
CDR3 protein: CASSGRGRGELFF

clone size: many
D gene: NA
V gene: TRBV29-1
J gene: TRBJ2-3
CDR3 DNA: TGCAGCGACAGGGGAGGGCGGGGTGGAGATACGCAGTATTTT
CDR3 protein: CSDRGGRGGDTQYF

clone size: few
D gene: NA
V gene: TRBV6-4
J gene: TRBJ1-2
CDR3 DNA: TGTGCCAGCAATTTGGGGGTCTTCCCGATCAACGCCTACACCTTC
CDR3 protein: CASNLGVFPINAYTF

clone size: few
D gene: NA
V gene: TRBV7-9
J gene: TRBJ1-5
CDR3 DNA: TGTGCCAGCAGCCGAGGGATAGGCAGTGGGAATCAGCCCCAGCATTTT
CDR3 protein: CASSRGIGSGNQPQHF

clone size: many
D gene: TRBD2
V gene: TRBV20-1
J gene: TRBJ2-7
CDR3 DNA: TGCAGTGCTCCCCAGGCTAGCGGGCCTTCCTACGAGCAGTACTTC
CDR3 protein: CSAPQASGPSYEQYF

clone size: many
D gene: NA
V gene: TRBV2
J gene: TRBJ2-3
CDR3 DNA: TGTGCCAGCAGGGTGGGGGGGCGCACAGATACGCAGTATTTT
CDR3 protein: CASRVGGRTDTQYF

clone size: many
D gene: TRBD2
V gene: TRBV11-2
J gene: TRBJ2-1
CDR3 DNA: TGTGCCAGCAGCTTAAACCTAGCGGGAGGGCGCAATGAGCAGTTCTTC
CDR3 protein: CASSLNLAGGRNEQFF

clone size: many
D gene: NA
V gene: TRBV11-2
J gene: TRBJ1-2
CDR3 DNA: TGTGCCAGCAGCTCAGGGCGTTATGGCTACACCTTC
CDR3 protein: CASSSGRYGYTF

clone size: many
D gene: NA
V gene: TRBV19
J gene: TRBJ2-5
CDR3 DNA: TGTGCCAGTAGCGAACGGACAGAAGAGACCCAGTACTTC
CDR3 protein: CASSERTEETQYF